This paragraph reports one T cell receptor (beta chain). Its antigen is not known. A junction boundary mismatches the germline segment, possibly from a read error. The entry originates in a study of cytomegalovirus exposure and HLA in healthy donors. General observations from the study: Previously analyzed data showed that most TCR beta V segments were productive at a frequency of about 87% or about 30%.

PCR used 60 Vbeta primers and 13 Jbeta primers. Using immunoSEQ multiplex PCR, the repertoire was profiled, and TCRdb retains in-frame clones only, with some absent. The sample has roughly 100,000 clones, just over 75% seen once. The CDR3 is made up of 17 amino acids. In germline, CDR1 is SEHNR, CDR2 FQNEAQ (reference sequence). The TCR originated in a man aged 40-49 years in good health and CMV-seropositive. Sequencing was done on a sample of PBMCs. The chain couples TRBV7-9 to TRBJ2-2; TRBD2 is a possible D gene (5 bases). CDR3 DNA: TGTTCCAGCAGCTTAGGAATGGTCGGGGAAAACACCGGGGAGCTGTTTTTT. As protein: CSSSLGMVGENTGELFF.